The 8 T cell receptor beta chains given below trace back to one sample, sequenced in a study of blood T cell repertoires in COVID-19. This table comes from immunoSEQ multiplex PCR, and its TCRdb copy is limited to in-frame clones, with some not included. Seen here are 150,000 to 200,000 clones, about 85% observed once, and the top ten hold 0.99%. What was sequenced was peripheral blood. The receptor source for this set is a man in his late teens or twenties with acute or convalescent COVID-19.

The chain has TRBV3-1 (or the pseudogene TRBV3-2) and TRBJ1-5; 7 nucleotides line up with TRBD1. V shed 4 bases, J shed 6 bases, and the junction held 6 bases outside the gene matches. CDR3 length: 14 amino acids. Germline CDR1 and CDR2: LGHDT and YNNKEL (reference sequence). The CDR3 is CASSLRQGGQPQHF. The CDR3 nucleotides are TGTGCCAGCAGCCTTAGACAGGGTGGTCAGCCCCAGCATTTT.

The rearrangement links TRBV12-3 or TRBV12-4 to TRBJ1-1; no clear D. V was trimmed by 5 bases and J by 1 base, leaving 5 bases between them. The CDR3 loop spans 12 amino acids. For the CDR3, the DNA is TGTGCCAGCAGTCCGCGGAACACTGAAGCTTTCTTT. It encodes CASSPRNTEAFF.

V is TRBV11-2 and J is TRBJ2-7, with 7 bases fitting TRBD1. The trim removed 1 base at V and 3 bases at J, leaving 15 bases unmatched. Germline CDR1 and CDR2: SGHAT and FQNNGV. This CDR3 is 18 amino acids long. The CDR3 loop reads CASSLVGGIATGIYEQYF. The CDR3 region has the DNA TGTGCCAGCAGCTTAGTGGGCGGTATTGCGACAGGGATCTACGAGCAGTACTTC.

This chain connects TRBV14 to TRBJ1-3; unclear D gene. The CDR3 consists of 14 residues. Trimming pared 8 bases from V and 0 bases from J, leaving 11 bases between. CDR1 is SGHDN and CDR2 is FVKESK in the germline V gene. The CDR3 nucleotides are TGTGCCAGCGCCGGCGGCTTCTCTGGAAACACCATATATTTT. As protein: CASAGGFSGNTIYF. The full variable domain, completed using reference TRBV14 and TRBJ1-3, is EAGVTQFPSHSVIEKGQTVTLRCDPISGHDNLYWYRRVMGKEIKFLLHFVKESKQDESGMPNNRFLAERTGGTYSTLKVQPAELEDSGVYFCASAGGFSGNTIYFGEGSWLTVV.

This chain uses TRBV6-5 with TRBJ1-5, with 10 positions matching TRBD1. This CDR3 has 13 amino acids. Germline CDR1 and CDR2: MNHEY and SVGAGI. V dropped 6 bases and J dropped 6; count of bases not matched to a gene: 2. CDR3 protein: CASRGQGGQPQHF. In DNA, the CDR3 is TGTGCCAGCAGAGGACAGGGGGGTCAGCCCCAGCATTTT.

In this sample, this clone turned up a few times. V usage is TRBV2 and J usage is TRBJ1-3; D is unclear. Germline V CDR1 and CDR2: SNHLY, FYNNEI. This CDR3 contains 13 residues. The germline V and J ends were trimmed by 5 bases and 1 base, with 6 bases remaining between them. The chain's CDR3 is CASSQWSGNTIYF. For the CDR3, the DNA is TGTGCCAGCAGTCAGTGGTCTGGAAACACCATATATTTT.

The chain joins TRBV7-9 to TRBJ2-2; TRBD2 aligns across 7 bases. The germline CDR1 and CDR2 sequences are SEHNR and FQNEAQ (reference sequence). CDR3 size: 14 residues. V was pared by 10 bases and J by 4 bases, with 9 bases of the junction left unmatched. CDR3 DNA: TGTGCCACCCAGGCTAGCGGTACCACCGGGGAGCTGTTTTTT. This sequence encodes CATQASGTTGELFF.

CDR3 DNA sequence: TGTGCCAGCAGCCAGGCGGGACGAATGAACACTGAAGCTTTCTTT. It codes for CASSQAGRMNTEAFF. The chain uses TRBV3-1 (or the pseudogene TRBV3-2) and TRBJ1-1; TRBD1 might be the D (5 bases). Trimming removed 3 bases from V and 0 bases from J, with 11 bases in between. This CDR3 has 15 residues. The germline gives CDR1 LGHDT, CDR2 YNNKEL (reference sequence).